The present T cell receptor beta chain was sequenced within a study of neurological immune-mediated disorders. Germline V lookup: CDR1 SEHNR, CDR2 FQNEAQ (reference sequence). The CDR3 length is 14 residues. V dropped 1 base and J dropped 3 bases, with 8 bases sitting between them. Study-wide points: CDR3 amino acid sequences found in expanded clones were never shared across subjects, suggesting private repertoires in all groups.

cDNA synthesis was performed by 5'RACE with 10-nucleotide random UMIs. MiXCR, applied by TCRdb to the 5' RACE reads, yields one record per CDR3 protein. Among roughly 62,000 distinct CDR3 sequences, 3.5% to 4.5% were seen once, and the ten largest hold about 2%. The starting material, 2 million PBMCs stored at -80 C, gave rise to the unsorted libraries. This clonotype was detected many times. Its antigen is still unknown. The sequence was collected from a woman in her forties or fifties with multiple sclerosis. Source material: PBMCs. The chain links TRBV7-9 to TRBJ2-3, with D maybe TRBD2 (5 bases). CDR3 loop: CASSLGSETDTQYF. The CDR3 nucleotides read TGTGCCAGCAGCTTAGGTAGCGAAACAGATACGCAGTATTTT.